This T cell receptor beta chain is drawn from a study of T cell repertoires in cytomegalovirus infection. Study-level background: Signatures in public TCR beta sequences pointed to both CMV infection and matching HLA type.

Concerning this clonotype: Its antigen is unknown.

TCRdb re-analysed the reads in MiXCR, keeping a single row per CDR3 protein. The sample has 450,000 to 650,000 distinct CDR3 sequences; roughly 42% are singletons. The source was cultured PBMCs, collected from culture after CMV antigen stimulation. The clonotype comes from a human donor in good health (CMV status not recorded). Some clones in this sample may be carry-over from other donors' samples.

This CDR3 reads CSAHGGGKSYNEQFF. The CDR3 region has the DNA TGCAGCGCCCATGGGGGGGGAAAGTCCTACAATGAGCAGTTCTTC. This chain links TRBV29-1 with TRBJ2-1; 7 nucleotides line up with TRBD2. Looked up from germline, CDR1 is SQVTM and CDR2 is ANQGSEA. The CDR3 spans 15 residues. Unmatched junction bases numbered 10, after V lost 7 bases and J lost 1 base.